This record covers a single TCR beta chain. Per the authors' pipeline: Reference gene primers were amplified, and this amplification served to estimate nucleated cell counts. Here immunoSEQ multiplex PCR was the method, and the copy in TCRdb shows in-frame clones only, minus some. V and J calls and clone size come straight from that table; D and trimming were deduced from the DNA. Of 55,000 to 80,000 clones listed, roughly 71% are singletons. The sample is drawn from a study of blood T cell repertoires in COVID-19. On the study more broadly: Acute-phase and convalescent COVID-19 samples originated in the United States, Italy and Spain. Sample material is recorded as cDNA or gDNA derived from T cells, B-cell-depleted T cells, or PBMCs.

V dropped 0 bases and J dropped 4 bases, with 7 bases sitting between them. The CDR3 runs to 13 residues. Per the germline V gene, CDR1 is SGDLS and CDR2 is YYNGEE. The TCR comes from an elderly woman with acute or convalescent COVID-19. This sequence joins TRBV9 and TRBJ1-1; D ambiguous. Sequencing used peripheral blood. In DNA form, the CDR3 reads TGTGCCAGCAGCGTAGTGATGAGCACTGAAGCTTTCTTT. It yields the protein CASSVVMSTEAFF.